This T cell receptor (beta chain) was identified during a study of human T cells and chemical hapten exposure. For the study at large: Diagnoses of alopecia areata, totalis or universalis occurred in mostly female patients.

Time point described: patch test 1, 2 weeks after DPC sensitization. Treatment reported: therapeutic diphenylcyclopropenone sensitization with weekly scalp DPC. This clonotype was counted between two and nine times. Its specificity is unknown. V lost 4 bases and J 0 bases, leaving 16 bases between the germline ends. CDR3 length: 16 residues. Per germline, CDR1 SGHRS and CDR2 YFSETQ. Individual cDNA molecules (in the library) carried attached unique molecular identifiers. In the authors' methods: Sample TCR counts, which ranged from roughly 20,000 to 750,000, had a median of roughly 92,000. TCRdb processed the RACE reads anew with MiXCR; each CDR3 protein has one entry. These V and J calls derive from TCRdb rather than the authors' analysis. Of roughly 120,000 distinct CDR3 sequences listed, 12% are singletons. Study-level findings and limits: Relative to control repertoires, expanded TCRs gave rise to significantly more large CDR3 similarity clusters.

The chain is built from TRBV5-1 and TRBJ1-1, with a possible D match to TRBD1 (5 bases). The clonotype was recovered from a woman in her fifties or sixties with alopecia areata. Some clones in this sample may be carry-over from other donors' samples. The specimen was whole blood, collected in connection with sensitization to the hapten diphenylcyclopropenone (DPC). The CDR3 nucleotides are TGCGCCAGCAGCCCCATCGGCAGGGATTTGAACACTGAAGCTTTCTTT. It codes for CASSPIGRDLNTEAFF.